These T cell receptor beta chains were read from a single sample in a study of blood T cell repertoires in COVID-19. Produced via immunoSEQ multiplex PCR; TCRdb's table is partial and in-frame only. The top ten clones hold more than 3% of a sample with under 200,000 clones, more than 75% of them seen once. The sample taken for sequencing was peripheral blood. All receptors come from a man between 65 and 79 years old with acute or convalescent COVID-19. CDR3s include the opening cysteine and the closing phenylalanine or tryptophan. The order of the fields is D gene, V gene, clone size, J gene, CDR3 DNA, CDR3 protein. The D gene is left open where the match is weak. Size values are once, few and many counts, or a class for expanded clones, and some rows have none.

D: TRBD1; V: TRBV28; size: -; J: TRBJ1-2; DNA: TGTGCCAGCAGTCCCGGGACAGGGCGTTCATATGGCTACACCTTC; CDR3: CASSPGTGRSYGYTF
D: -; V: TRBV27; size: once; J: TRBJ1-1; DNA: TGTGCCAGCAGTTTATTGCCGGACACCCCGGTTGGGGCTTTCTTT; CDR3: CASSLLPDTPVGAFF
D: -; V: TRBV5-1; size: -; J: TRBJ2-2; DNA: TGCGCCAGCAGCTCACGCTCGGGGACCGGGGAGCTGTTTTTT; CDR3: CASSSRSGTGELFF
D: -; V: TRBV27; size: -; J: TRBJ1-1; DNA: TGTGCCAGCCAGGCTTGGACAAACACTGAAGCTTTCTTT; CDR3: CASQAWTNTEAFF
D: -; V: TRBV19; size: -; J: TRBJ2-2; DNA: TGTGCCAGTAGAAAGCGGGCGGTAGTCCCCGGGGAGCTGTTTTTT; CDR3: CASRKRAVVPGELFF
D: TRBD2; V: TRBV4-3; size: -; J: TRBJ2-5; DNA: TGCGCCAGCAGCCAGGGACTAGCGGGGACCTCGGGAGAGACCCAGTACTTC; CDR3: CASSQGLAGTSGETQYF
D: -; V: TRBV5-1; size: once; J: TRBJ1-1; DNA: TGCGCCAGCAGCGCCGGGGACACTGAAGCTTTCTTT; CDR3: CASSAGDTEAFF
D: -; V: TRBV7-2; size: once; J: TRBJ1-1; DNA: TGTGCCAGCAGCAAAGGCGGGGGGCCGATCAACACTGAAGCTTTCTTT; CDR3: CASSKGGGPINTEAFF
D: TRBD2; V: TRBV6-5; size: -; J: TRBJ2-2; DNA: TGTGCCAACCAGCGGGATAACACCGGGGAGCTGTTTTTT; CDR3: CANQRDNTGELFF
D: TRBD2; V: TRBV6-6; size: -; J: TRBJ2-2; DNA: TGTGCCAGCAGTCGACTAGCGGTCCAGGGCACCGGGGAGCTGTTTTTT; CDR3: CASSRLAVQGTGELFF
D: -; V: TRBV5-1; size: -; J: TRBJ2-7; DNA: TGCGCCAGCAGCTCCCGGGACACCTTTAGCTACGAGCAGTACTTC; CDR3: CASSSRDTFSYEQYF
D: TRBD1; V: TRBV5-1; size: -; J: TRBJ2-1; DNA: TGCGCCAGCAGCCCCAGACAGGGCGGAAATGAGCAGTTCTTC; CDR3: CASSPRQGGNEQFF
D: TRBD1; V: TRBV5-1; size: once; J: TRBJ1-1; DNA: TGCGCCAGCAGCCCCATACGGACAGGGGGCTCTGAAGCTTTCTTT; CDR3: CASSPIRTGGSEAFF